These T cell receptor beta chains were read from a single sample in a study of shared clonotypes between healthy human individuals. Sequencing was performed with immunoSEQ multiplex PCR; in TCRdb, only in-frame clones are kept and a portion is missing. The table has approximately 2,300,000 clones, 80% to 95% seen once. The sample taken for sequencing was naive CD4+ T cells from PBMCs. These TCRs come from a man between 18 and 29 years old in good health. Some clones in this sample may be carry-over from other donors' samples. CDR3s include the opening cysteine and the closing phenylalanine or tryptophan. Each record gives: V gene, J gene, CDR3 protein.

TRBV2	TRBJ2-2	CASTGSATGELFF
TRBV9	TRBJ1-1	CASSETTEMNTEAFF
TRBV29-1	TRBJ2-7	CSYATAGPGEQYF
TRBV7-9	TRBJ2-7	CASSLGGQGYEQYF
TRBV6-5	TRBJ1-2	CASTPGAGYGYTF
TRBV2	TRBJ2-1	CASRRLARGNEQFF
TRBV5-1	TRBJ1-2	CASSSAVGLNAYGYTF
TRBV5-6	TRBJ2-1	CASSRPGQGYNEQFF
TRBV18	TRBJ2-5	CASSVQGANQETQYF
TRBV6-1	TRBJ1-5	CASSENREQPQHF
TRBV30	TRBJ2-2	CAWTGGRGKTGELFF
TRBV28	TRBJ1-5	CASSLGIGESNQPQHF
TRBV2	TRBJ1-1	CASSDGTGWDTEAFF
TRBV9	TRBJ2-5	CASSRIAGGPQETQYF
TRBV7-2	TRBJ2-2	CASSLLSNTGELFF
TRBV5-1	TRBJ2-3	CASSLDSGAGTDTQYF
TRBV19	TRBJ1-2	CASSIDRGSNYGYTF
TRBV6-6	TRBJ2-7	CASSYYGPSYEQYF
TRBV10-3	TRBJ2-4	CAIRDDRGIGNIQYF
TRBV4-3	TRBJ1-2	CASSQARQLNYGYTF
TRBV5-4	TRBJ2-7	CASSPGGRPGSEQYF
TRBV5-4	TRBJ2-7	CASSWDRATYEQYF
TRBV28	TRBJ2-1	CASSSATLGPSPLFF
TRBV5-1	TRBJ2-7	CASSASGQVSYEQYF
TRBV25-1	TRBJ2-7	CASSELGQTYEQYF
TRBV30	TRBJ1-2	CAWSVGSGDGYTF
TRBV9	TRBJ2-2	CASMGTSGPGELFF
TRBV7-2	TRBJ2-1	CASSSRDRGYNEQFF
TRBV30	TRBJ1-5	CAWSVGEWNQPQHF
TRBV19	TRBJ1-5	CASTRAGSDPQHF
TRBV11-2	TRBJ2-1	CASSPRGGSSYNEQFF
TRBV5-1	TRBJ2-1	CASSLVVAGGLPREQFF
TRBV9	TRBJ2-1	CASSVAHTSGSYNEQFF